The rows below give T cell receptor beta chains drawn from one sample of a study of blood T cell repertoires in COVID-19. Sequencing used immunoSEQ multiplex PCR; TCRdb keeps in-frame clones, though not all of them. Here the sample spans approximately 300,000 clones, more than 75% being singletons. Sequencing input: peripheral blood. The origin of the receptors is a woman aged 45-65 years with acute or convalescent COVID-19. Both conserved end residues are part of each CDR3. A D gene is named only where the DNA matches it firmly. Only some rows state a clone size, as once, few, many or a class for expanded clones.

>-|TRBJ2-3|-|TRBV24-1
CATSDAHRVSTDTQYF
TGTGCCACCAGTGATGCCCACAGGGTAAGCACAGATACGCAGTATTTT
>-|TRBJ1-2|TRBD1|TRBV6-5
CASSYSISGGGYTF
TGTGCCAGCAGTTACTCGATTTCAGGGGGTGGCTACACCTTC
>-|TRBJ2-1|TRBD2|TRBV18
CASSPLRGASGSYNEQFF
TGTGCCAGCTCACCACTGCGAGGGGCTAGCGGGAGCTACAATGAGCAGTTCTTC
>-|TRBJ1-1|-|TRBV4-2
CASSRPTGGYDAEAFF
TGTGCCAGCAGCCGGCCTACGGGGGGGTACGATGCTGAAGCTTTCTTT
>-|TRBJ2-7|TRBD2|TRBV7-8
CASSLPSGTSVHRNIYEQYF
TGTGCCAGCAGCTTACCCTCTGGGACTAGCGTCCACCGGAATATCTACGAGCAGTACTTC
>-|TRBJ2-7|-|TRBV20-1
CSASFAGDSYEQYF
TGCAGTGCTAGTTTCGCAGGGGACTCCTACGAGCAGTACTTC
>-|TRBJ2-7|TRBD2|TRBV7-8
CASSSWTSGRGRADEQYF
TGTGCCAGCAGCTCCTGGACTAGCGGGAGAGGGAGGGCCGACGAGCAGTACTTC
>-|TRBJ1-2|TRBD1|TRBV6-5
CASRLTGFVGYTF
TGTGCCAGCAGACTGACAGGGTTCGTTGGCTACACCTTC
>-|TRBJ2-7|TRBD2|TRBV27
CASSLFAGGSYEQYF
TGTGCCAGCAGTTTATTTGCGGGAGGATCCTACGAGCAGTACTTC
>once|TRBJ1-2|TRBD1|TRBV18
CASSPSTGDNYGYTF
TGTGCCAGCTCACCGTCGACAGGGGACAACTATGGCTACACCTTC
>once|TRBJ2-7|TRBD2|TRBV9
CASSGTSRNEQYF
TGTGCCAGCAGCGGGACTAGCAGGAACGAGCAGTACTTC
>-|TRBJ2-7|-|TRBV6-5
CASSQRANSYEQYF
TGTGCCAGCAGTCAGCGGGCTAACTCCTACGAGCAGTACTTC
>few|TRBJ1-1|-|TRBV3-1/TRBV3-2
CASSQGGRNTEAFF
TGTGCCAGCAGCCAAGGGGGGCGGAACACTGAAGCTTTCTTT
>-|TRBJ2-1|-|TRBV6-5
CASSYLARTNEQFF
TGTGCCAGCAGTTACCTCGCCAGAACAAATGAGCAGTTCTTC
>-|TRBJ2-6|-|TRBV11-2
CASSLVAGANVLTF
TGTGCCAGCAGCTTAGTAGCTGGGGCCAACGTCCTGACTTTC
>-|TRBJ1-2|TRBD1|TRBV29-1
CSETGTGNGYTF
TGCAGCGAGACCGGGACAGGGAATGGCTACACCTTC
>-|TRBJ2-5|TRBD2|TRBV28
CASTHRGGSQETQYF
TGTGCCAGCACTCACCGGGGGGGTAGTCAAGAGACCCAGTACTTC
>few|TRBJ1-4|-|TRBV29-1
CSVDGGEANEKLFF
TGCAGCGTTGATGGAGGAGAGGCTAATGAAAAACTGTTTTTT
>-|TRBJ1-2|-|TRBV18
CASSDQQGRAGGYTF
TGTGCCAGCTCAGACCAGCAGGGCAGGGCTGGTGGCTACACCTTC
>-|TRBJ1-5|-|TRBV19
CASSIRSRLRISNQPQHF
TGTGCCAGTAGTATTAGGTCGCGACTTCGGATTAGCAATCAGCCCCAGCATTTT
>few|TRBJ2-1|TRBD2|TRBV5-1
CASRGTSGHRNEQFF
TGCGCCAGCAGGGGGACTAGCGGGCATCGCAATGAGCAGTTCTTC
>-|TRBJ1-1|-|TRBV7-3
CASSSELNTEAFF
TGTGCCAGCAGCTCCGAGTTGAACACTGAAGCTTTCTTT
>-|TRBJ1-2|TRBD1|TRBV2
CASSEGQGFGYTF
TGTGCCAGCAGCGAGGGACAGGGTTTCGGCTACACCTTC
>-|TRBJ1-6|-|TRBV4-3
CASSPQRGYNSPLHF
TGCGCCAGCAGCCCCCAGCGGGGGTATAATTCACCCCTCCACTTT
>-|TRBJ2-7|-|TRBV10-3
CAISAAPTGPSSYEQYF
TGTGCCATCAGTGCCGCCCCCACAGGGCCTAGCTCCTACGAGCAGTACTTC
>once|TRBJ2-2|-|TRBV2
CASGETPSRELFF
TGTGCCAGCGGGGAGACACCCAGCCGGGAGCTGTTTTTT
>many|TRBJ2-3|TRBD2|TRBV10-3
CATKAGGSTDTQYF
TGTGCCACCAAAGCGGGAGGGAGCACAGATACGCAGTATTTT
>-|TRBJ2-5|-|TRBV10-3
CAIQTGSQETQYF
TGTGCCATACAGACAGGCAGCCAAGAGACCCAGTACTTC
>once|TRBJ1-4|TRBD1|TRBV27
CASSSQGAYEKLFF
TGTGCCAGCAGTTCACAGGGGGCTTATGAAAAACTGTTTTTT
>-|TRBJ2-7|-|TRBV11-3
CASSLRGFYRLGYEQYF
TGTGCCAGCAGCTTACGCGGGTTCTACCGCCTAGGCTACGAGCAGTACTTC
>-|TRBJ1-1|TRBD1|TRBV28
CASSPPGTGYTEAFF
TGTGCCAGCAGTCCTCCCGGGACAGGGTACACTGAAGCTTTCTTT
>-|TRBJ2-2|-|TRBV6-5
CASSTGDVTGELFF
TGTGCCAGCAGTACGGGGGACGTCACCGGGGAGCTGTTTTTT
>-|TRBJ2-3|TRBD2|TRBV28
CASRRPSGTSGTDTQYF
TGTGCCAGCAGGAGGCCCTCTGGCACTAGCGGCACAGATACGCAGTATTTT
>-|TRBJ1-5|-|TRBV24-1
CATSDKRTGSNQPQHF
TGTGCCACCAGTGACAAACGAACAGGTAGCAATCAGCCCCAGCATTTT
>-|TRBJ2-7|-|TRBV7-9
CASSSDTYYEQYF
TGTGCCAGCAGCTCGGACACCTACTACGAGCAGTACTTC
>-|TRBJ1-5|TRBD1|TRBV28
CASSRGQGNQPQHF
TGTGCCAGCAGCCGGGGACAGGGAAATCAGCCCCAGCATTTT
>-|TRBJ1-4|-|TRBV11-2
CASSLREESTNEKLFF
TGTGCCAGCAGCCTTCGGGAGGAGTCTACTAATGAAAAACTGTTTTTT
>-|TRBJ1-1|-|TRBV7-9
CASSLGGGTEAFF
TGTGCCAGCAGCTTAGGAGGTGGCACTGAAGCTTTCTTT
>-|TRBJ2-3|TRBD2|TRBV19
CASKAWEGPDTQYF
TGTGCCAGTAAGGCGTGGGAGGGCCCCGATACGCAGTATTTT
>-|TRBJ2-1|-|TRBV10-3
CAIRAEAYNEQFF
TGTGCCATCAGGGCGGAGGCCTACAATGAGCAGTTCTTC
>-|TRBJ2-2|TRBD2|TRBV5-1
CASSSVTSGSTGELFF
TGCGCCAGCAGCTCCGTTACTAGCGGGAGCACCGGGGAGCTGTTTTTT
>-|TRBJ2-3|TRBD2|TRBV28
CASSHNRLAGTVVSTDTQYF
TGTGCCAGCAGCCATAACCGACTAGCGGGAACCGTCGTGAGCACAGATACGCAGTATTTT
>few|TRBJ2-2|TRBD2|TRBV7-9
CASTPSGLNAGELFF
TGTGCCAGCACTCCTAGCGGACTTAATGCCGGGGAGCTGTTTTTT
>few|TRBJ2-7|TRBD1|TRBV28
CASSPPGTGDHEQYF
TGTGCCAGCAGTCCCCCCGGGACAGGGGACCACGAGCAGTACTTC
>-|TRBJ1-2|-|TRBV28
CASSLSKGHAAFYGYTF
TGTGCCAGCAGTTTATCGAAAGGACACGCGGCCTTCTATGGCTACACCTTC
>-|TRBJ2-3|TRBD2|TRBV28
CASSTHLAGPDTQYF
TGTGCCAGCAGTACCCACCTAGCGGGACCGGATACGCAGTATTTT
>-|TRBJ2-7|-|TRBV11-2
CASSYTLSGYEQYF
TGTGCCAGCAGCTATACACTCAGCGGATACGAGCAGTACTTC
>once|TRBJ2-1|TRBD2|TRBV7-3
CASSLGGRGNEQFF
TGTGCCAGCAGCTTAGGAGGGAGGGGAAATGAGCAGTTCTTC
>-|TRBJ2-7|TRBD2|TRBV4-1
CASSQGTGLAGVTYEQYF
TGCGCCAGCAGCCAAGGTACAGGACTAGCGGGAGTTACCTACGAGCAGTACTTC
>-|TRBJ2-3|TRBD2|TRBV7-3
CASSLTAAGGSTDTQYF
TGTGCCAGCAGCTTAACGGCAGCGGGAGGGAGCACAGATACGCAGTATTTT
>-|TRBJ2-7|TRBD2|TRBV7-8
CASSRGLAGGSSYEQYF
TGTGCCAGCAGCCGTGGACTAGCGGGAGGAAGCTCCTACGAGCAGTACTTC
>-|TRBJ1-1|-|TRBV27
CASTKLDRNTEAFF
TGTGCCAGCACCAAGTTGGACAGGAACACTGAAGCTTTCTTT
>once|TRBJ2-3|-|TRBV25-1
CASSVGEAADTQYF
TGTGCCAGCAGTGTCGGGGAGGCGGCAGATACGCAGTATTTT
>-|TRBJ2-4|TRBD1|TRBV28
CASSRTGSDIQYF
TGTGCCAGCAGTCGGACAGGGAGCGACATTCAGTACTTC
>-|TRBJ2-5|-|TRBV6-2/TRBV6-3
CASSPRDYQETQYF
TGTGCCAGCAGCCCACGGGACTACCAAGAGACCCAGTACTTC
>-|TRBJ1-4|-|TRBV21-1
CASSKASGGNEKLFF
TGTGCCAGCAGCAAAGCCTCAGGGGGGAATGAAAAACTGTTTTTT
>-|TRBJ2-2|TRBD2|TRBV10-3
CATGRSGENTGELFF
TGTGCCACCGGTCGGAGCGGGGAAAACACCGGGGAGCTGTTTTTT